This T cell receptor beta chain was sequenced in a study of CD8+ T cells in alopecia areata. Reverse transcribed after extraction, RNA yielded cDNA as the sequencing template. The repertoire was sequenced with immunoSEQ multiplex PCR; TCRdb's copy has only in-frame clones and lacks some. The table records hundreds of thousands of clones, roughly two thirds of them present only once. Overall study results and limits: In patients, TCRs were shared less clearly than in mice, and HLA may possibly be involved.

As concerns this clone: Its antigen is unknown.

Germline assignment: CDR1 LGHNA and CDR2 YSLEER. The trim removed 0 bases at V and 2 bases at J, leaving 7 bases unmatched. CDR3 size: 17 residues. The TCR sequence derives from a human donor with alopecia areata. The chain couples TRBV4-3 to TRBJ2-7; 10 bases align to TRBD2. Source: CD4+ T cells sorted from blood, taken at week 0. The CDR3 bases are TGCGCCAGCAGCCAAGATTGGGCTAGCGGGAGAACCTACGAGCAGTACTTC. As protein: CASSQDWASGRTYEQYF.